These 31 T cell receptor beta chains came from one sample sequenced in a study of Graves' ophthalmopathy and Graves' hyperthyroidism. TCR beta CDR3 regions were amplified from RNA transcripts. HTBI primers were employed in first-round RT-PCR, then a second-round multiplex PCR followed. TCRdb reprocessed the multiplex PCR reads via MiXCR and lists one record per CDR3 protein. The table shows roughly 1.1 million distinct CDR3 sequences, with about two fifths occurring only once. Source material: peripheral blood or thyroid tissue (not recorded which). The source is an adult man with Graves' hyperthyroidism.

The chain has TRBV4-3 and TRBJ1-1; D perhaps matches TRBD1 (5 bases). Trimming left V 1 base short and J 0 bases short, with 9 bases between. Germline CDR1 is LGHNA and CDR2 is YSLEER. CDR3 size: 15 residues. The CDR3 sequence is CASSQVTGVNTEAFF. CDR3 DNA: TGCGCCAGCAGCCAAGTTACAGGCGTGAACACTGAAGCTTTCTTT.

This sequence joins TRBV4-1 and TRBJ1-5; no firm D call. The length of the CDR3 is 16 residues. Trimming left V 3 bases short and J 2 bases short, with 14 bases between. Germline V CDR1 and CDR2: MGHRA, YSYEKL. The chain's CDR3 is CASSHAYPAGNQPQHF. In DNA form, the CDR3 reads TGCGCCAGCAGCCATGCTTACCCGGCGGGCAATCAGCCCCAGCATTTT.

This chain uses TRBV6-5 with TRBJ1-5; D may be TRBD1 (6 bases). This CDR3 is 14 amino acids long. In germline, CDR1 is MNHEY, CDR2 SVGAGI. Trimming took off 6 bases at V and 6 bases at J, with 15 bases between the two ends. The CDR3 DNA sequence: TGTGCCAGCAGAGCTGGGACAATAGGTCAGCCCCAGCATTTT. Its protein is CASRAGTIGQPQHF.

DNA for the CDR3: TGTGCCTGGAGTTGGCGACTGAACACTGAAGCTTTCTTT. Translated, it gives CAWSWRLNTEAFF. The chain joins TRBV7-8 to TRBJ1-1; no definite D call. The CDR3 sequence is 13 residues long. Germline assignment: CDR1 SGHVS and CDR2 FQNEAQ. The V end was cut by 11 bases, the J end by 0 bases, with 13 bases between.

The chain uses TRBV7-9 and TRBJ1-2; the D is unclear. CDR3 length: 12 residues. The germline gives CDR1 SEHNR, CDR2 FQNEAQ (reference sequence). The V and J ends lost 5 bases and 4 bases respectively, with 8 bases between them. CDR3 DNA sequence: TGTGCCAGCAGCACGAGCTCCTATGGCTACACCTTC. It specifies CASSTSSYGYTF.

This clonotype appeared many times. The CDR3 protein is CASSLAPGQGGNYGYTF. The CDR3 nucleotides read TGTGCCAGCAGCTTAGCCCCGGGACAGGGGGGGAACTATGGCTACACCTTC. The chain carries TRBV7-2 and TRBJ1-2; 11 positions agree with TRBD1. The CDR3 extends over 17 amino acids. The trim removed 0 bases at V and 2 bases at J, leaving 5 bases unmatched. CDR1 and CDR2 (germline): SGHTA, FQGNSA.

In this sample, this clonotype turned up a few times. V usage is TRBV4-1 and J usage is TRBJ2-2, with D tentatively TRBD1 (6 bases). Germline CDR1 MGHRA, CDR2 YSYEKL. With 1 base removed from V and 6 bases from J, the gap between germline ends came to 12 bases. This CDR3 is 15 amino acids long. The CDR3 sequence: CASSQVMRGSGELFF. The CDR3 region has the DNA TGCGCCAGCAGCCAAGTCATGAGGGGGTCCGGGGAGCTGTTTTTT.

The CDR3 protein is CASSGERVVQPQHF. For the CDR3, the DNA is TGCGCCAGCAGTGGGGAGAGAGTGGTTCAGCCCCAGCATTTT. The chain uses TRBV10-2 and TRBJ1-5; D not certain. V lost 4 bases, J lost 6 bases, and 13 bases lay in between. The germline CDR1 and CDR2 sequences are WSHSY and SAAADI. The CDR3 covers 14 residues.

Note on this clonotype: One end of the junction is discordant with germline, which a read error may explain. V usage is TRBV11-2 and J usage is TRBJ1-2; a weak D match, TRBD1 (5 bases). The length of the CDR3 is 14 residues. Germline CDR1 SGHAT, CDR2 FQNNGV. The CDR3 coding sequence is TGTGCCAGCAGCCTAGAGTTGGGGACGAGGGGCTACACCTTC. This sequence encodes CASSLELGTRGYTF.

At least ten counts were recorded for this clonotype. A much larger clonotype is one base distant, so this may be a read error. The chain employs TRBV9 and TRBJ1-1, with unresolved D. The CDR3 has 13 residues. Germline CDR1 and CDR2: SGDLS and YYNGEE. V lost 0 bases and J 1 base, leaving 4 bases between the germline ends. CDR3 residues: CASSVVWNTEAFF. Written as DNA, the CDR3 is TGTGCCAGCAGCGTAGTTTGGAACACTGAAGCTTTCTTT.

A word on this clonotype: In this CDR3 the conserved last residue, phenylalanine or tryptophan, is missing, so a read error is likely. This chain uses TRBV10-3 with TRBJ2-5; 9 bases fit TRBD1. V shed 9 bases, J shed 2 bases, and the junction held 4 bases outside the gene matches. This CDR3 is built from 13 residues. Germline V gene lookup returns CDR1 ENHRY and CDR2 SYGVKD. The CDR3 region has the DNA TGTGCCATTGGGACAGGGTCACAAGAGACCCAGTACCTC. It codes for CAIGTGSQETQYL.

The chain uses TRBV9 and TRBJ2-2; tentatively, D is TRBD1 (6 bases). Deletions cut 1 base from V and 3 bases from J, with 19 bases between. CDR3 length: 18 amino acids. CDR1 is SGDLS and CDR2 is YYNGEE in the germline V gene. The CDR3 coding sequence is TGTGCCAGCAGCGTAACCACCACGGTGGGGGCGGACACCGGGGAGCTGTTTTTT. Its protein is CASSVTTTVGADTGELFF.

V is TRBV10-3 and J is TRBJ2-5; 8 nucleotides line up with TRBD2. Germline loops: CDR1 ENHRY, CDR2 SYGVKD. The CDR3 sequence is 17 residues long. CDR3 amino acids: CTSKKRLAGDNEETQYF. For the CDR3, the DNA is TGTACCAGCAAAAAGAGGCTAGCGGGCGATAACGAAGAGACCCAGTACTTC.

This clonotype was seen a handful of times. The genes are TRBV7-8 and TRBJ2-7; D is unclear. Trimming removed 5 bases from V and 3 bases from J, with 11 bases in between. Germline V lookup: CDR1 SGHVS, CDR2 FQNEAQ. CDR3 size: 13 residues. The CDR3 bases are TGTGCCAGCAGCCGGAGCACGTACTACGAGCAGTACTTC. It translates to CASSRSTYYEQYF.

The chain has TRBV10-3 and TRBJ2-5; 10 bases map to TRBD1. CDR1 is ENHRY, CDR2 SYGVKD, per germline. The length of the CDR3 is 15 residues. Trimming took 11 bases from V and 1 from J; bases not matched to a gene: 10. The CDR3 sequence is CAPQPGQGSQETQYF. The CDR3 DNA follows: TGTGCCCCTCAACCGGGACAGGGGAGCCAAGAGACCCAGTACTTC.

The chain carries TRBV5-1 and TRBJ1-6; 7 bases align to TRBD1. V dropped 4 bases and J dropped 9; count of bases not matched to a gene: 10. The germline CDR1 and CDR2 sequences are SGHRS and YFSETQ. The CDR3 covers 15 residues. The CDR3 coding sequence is TGCGCCAGCAGCCCCTCGACAGGGCAGGGTTCACCCCTCCACTTT. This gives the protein CASSPSTGQGSPLHF. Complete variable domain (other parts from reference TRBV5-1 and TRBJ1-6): KAGVTQTPRYLIKTRGQQVTLSCSPISGHRSVSWYQQTPGQGLQFLFEYFSETQRNKGNFPGRFSGRQFSNSRSEMNVSTLELGDSALYLCASSPSTGQGSPLHFGNGTRLTVT.

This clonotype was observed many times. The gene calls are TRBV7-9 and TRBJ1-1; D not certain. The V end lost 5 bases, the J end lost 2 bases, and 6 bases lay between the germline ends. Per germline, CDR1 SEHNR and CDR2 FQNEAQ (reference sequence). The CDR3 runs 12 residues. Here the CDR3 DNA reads TGTGCCAGCAGCCTACACAACACTGAAGCTTTCTTT. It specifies CASSLHNTEAFF.

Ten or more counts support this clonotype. The CDR3 region is CASSLEDRVQSPLHF. CDR3 DNA: TGTGCCAGCAGCTTAGAGGACAGGGTCCAATCACCCCTCCACTTT. This chain links TRBV7-9 with TRBJ1-6; 8 bases are shared with TRBD1. Germline CDR1 reads SEHNR; CDR2 reads FQNEAQ (reference sequence). Unmatched junction bases numbered 6, after V lost 1 base and J lost 10 bases. This CDR3 is built from 15 residues. The variable domain in full, with the rest retrieved from reference TRBV7-9 and TRBJ1-6, is DTGVSQNPRHKITKRGQNVTFRCDPISEHNRLYWYRQTLGQGPEFLTYFQNEAQLEKSRLLSDRFSAERPKGSFSTLEIQRTEQGDSAMYLCASSLEDRVQSPLHFGNGTRLTVT.

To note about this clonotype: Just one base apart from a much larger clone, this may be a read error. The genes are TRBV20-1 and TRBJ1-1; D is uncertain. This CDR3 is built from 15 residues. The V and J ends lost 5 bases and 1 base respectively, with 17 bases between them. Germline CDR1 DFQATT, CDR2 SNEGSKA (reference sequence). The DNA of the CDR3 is TGCAGTGCTGCCACCCAATTCTGGACGAACACTGAAGCTTTCTTT. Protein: CSAATQFWTNTEAFF.

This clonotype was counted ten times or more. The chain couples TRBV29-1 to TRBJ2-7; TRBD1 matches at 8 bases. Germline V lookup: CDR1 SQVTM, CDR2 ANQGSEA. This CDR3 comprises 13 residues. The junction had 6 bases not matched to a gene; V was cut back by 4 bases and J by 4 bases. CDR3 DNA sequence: TGCAGCGTTGGGACAGGGAAAATTTACGAGCAGTACTTC. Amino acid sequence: CSVGTGKIYEQYF.

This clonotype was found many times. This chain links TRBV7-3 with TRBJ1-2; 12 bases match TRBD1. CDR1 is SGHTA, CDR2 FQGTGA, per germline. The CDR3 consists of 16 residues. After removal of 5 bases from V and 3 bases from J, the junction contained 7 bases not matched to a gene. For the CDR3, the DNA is TGTGCCAGCAGCATACCGGGACAGGGGGCTCACTATGGCTACACCTTC. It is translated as CASSIPGQGAHYGYTF.

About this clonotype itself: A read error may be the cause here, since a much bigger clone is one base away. CDR3 sequence reads: CSARARTGPLETQYF. The DNA for the CDR3 is TGCAGTGCTAGAGCTAGGACAGGGCCTTTAGAGACCCAGTACTTC. The V and J genes are TRBV20-1 and TRBJ2-5; TRBD1 matches 8 bases. Per germline, CDR1 DFQATT and CDR2 SNEGSKA (reference sequence). J gave up 4 bases and V 1 base, and 8 bases lay outside the gene matches. CDR3 length: 15 amino acids.

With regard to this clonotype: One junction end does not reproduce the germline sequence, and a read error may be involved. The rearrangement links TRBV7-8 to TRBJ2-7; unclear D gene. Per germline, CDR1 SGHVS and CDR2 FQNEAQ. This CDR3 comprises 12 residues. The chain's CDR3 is CASSADFYERYF. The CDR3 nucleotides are TGTGCCAGCAGCGCAGACTTCTACGAGCGGTACTTC.

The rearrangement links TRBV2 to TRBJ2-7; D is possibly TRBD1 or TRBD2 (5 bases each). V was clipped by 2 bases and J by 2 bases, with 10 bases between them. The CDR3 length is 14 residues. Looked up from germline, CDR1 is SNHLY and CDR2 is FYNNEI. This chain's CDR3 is CASSEPGPPYEQYF. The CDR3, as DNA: TGTGCCAGCAGTGAACCGGGGCCCCCCTACGAGCAGTACTTC.

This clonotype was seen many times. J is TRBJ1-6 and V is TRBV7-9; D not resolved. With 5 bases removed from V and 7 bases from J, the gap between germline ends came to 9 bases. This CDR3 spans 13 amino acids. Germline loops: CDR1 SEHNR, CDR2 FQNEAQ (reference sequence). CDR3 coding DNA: TGTGCCAGCAGCCAGAAGCAGAATTCACCCCTCCACTTT. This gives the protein CASSQKQNSPLHF. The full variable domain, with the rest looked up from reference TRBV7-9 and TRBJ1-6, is DTGVSQNPRHKITKRGQNVTFRCDPISEHNRLYWYRQTLGQGPEFLTYFQNEAQLEKSRLLSDRFSAERPKGSFSTLEIQRTEQGDSAMYLCASSQKQNSPLHFGNGTRLTVT.

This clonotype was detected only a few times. Here the CDR3 DNA reads TGCAGTGCTAGTCGGGCCGGAGGACAGGCCTACCAGGGTATCGGGGGCTACACCTTC. Protein product: CSASRAGGQAYQGIGGYTF. The rearrangement uses TRBV20-1 and TRBJ1-2, with 7 bases identical to TRBD1. With 3 bases clipped from V and 8 bases from J, the junction kept 27 bases outside the gene matches. The CDR3 length is 19 residues. Germline lookup yields CDR1 DFQATT and CDR2 SNEGSKA (reference sequence).

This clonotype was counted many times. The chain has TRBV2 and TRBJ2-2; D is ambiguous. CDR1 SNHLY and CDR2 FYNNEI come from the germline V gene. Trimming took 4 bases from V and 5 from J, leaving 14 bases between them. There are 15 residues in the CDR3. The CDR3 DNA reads TGTGCCAGCAGTGTTCAAGGGTTGGGTACCGGGGAGCTGTTTTTT. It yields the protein CASSVQGLGTGELFF.

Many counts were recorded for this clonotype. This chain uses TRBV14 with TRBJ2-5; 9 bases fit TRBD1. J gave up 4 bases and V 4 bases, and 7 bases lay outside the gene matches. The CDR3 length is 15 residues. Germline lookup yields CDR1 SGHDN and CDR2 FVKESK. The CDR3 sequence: CASSLNRGQLETQYF. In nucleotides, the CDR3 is TGTGCCAGCAGCCTGAACAGGGGGCAGTTAGAGACCCAGTACTTC.

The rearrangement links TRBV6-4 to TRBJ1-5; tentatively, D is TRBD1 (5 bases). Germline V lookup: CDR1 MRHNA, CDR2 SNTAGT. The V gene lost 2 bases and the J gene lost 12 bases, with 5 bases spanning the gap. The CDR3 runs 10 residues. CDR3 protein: CASSDGGQHF. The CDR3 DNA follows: TGTGCCAGCAGTGACGGGGGCCAGCATTTT.

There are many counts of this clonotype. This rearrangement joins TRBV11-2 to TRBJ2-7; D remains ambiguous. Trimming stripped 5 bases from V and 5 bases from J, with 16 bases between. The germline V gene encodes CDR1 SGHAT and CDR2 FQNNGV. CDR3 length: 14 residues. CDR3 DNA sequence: TGTGCCAGCAGCCCCCAAGCCATGATGAACGAGCAGTACTTC. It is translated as CASSPQAMMNEQYF. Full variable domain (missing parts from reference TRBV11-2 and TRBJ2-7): EAGVAQSPRYKIIEKRQSVAFWCNPISGHATLYWYQQILGQGPKLLIQFQNNGVVDDSQLPKDRFSAERLKGVDSTLKIQPAKLEDSAVYLCASSPQAMMNEQYFGPGTRLTVT.

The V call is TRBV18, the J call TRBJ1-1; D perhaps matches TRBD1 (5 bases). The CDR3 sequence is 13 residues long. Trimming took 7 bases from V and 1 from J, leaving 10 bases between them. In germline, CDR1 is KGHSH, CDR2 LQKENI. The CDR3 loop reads CASFLRENTEAFF. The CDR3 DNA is TGTGCCAGCTTCCTCAGGGAGAACACTGAAGCTTTCTTT. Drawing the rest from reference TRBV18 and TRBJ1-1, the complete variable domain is NAGVMQNPRHLVRRRGQEARLRCSPMKGHSHVYWYRQLPEEGLKFMVYLQKENIIDESGMPKERFSAEFPKEGPSILRIQQVVRGDSAAYFCASFLRENTEAFFGQGTRLTVV.